In this sample, the clone carrying this T cell receptor (beta chain) turned up many times. Its target is unknown. The sample originates from a study of T cells in Graves' hyperthyroidism and ophthalmopathy. Per germline, CDR1 MNHEY and CDR2 SVGEGT. Deletions cut 0 bases from V and 1 base from J, with 4 bases between. This CDR3 region has 13 residues. It was RNA transcripts that yielded the amplified TCR beta CDR3 regions. The HTBI primer set drove a first-round RT-PCR of the TCR CDR3. One entry per CDR3 protein, called by TCRdb with MiXCR from the multiplex PCR reads. Of about 350,000 distinct CDR3 sequences in the sample, about a sixth are singletons; the top ten hold roughly 35%. Study-wide results and caveats: Most clonotypes that expanded in the thyroid above 0.001 also showed up in blood.

The V gene is TRBV6-2 or TRBV6-3, the J gene TRBJ2-7; D not resolved. The sequenced sample consisted of blood. This TCR derives from a woman aged 30 to 39 with Graves' hyperthyroidism that later progressed to Graves' ophthalmopathy. CDR3: CASSYSLSYEQYF. DNA for the CDR3: TGTGCCAGCAGTTACTCGTTATCCTACGAGCAGTACTTC.